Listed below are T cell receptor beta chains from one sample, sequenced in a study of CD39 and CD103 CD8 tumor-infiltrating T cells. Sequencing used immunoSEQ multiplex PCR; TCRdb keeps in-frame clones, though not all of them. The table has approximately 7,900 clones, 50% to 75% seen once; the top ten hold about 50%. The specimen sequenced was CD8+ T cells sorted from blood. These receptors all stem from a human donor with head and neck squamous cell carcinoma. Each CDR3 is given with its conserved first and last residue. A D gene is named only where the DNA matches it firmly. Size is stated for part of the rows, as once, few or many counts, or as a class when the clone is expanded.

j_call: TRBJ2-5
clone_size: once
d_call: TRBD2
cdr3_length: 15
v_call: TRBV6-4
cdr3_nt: TGTGCCAGCAGTGAGGGACTAGCGGATCAAGAGACCCAGTACTTC
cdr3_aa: CASSEGLADQETQYF

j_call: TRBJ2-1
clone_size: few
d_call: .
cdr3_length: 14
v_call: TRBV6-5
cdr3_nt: TGTGCCAGCAGTTACTCGCCAGGGGCCAATGAGCAGTTCTTC
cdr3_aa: CASSYSPGANEQFF

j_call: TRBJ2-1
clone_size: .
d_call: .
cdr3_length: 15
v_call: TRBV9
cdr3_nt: TGTGCCAGCAGCGTAGTACGAGGGGGGATGAATGAGCAGTTCTTC
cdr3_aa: CASSVVRGGMNEQFF

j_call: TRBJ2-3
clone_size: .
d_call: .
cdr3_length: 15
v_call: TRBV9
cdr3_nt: TGTGCCAGCAGCGTAGGGACTCTAAGCACAGATACGCAGTATTTT
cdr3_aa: CASSVGTLSTDTQYF

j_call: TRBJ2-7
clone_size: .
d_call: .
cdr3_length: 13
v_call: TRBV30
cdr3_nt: TGTGCCTGGAGTGTGGACCCCTCCTACGAGCAGTACTTC
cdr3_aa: CAWSVDPSYEQYF

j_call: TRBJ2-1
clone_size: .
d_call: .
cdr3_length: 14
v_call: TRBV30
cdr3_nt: TGTGCCTGGAGTGTACCTAGCGACTACAATGAGCAGTTCTTC
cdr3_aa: CAWSVPSDYNEQFF

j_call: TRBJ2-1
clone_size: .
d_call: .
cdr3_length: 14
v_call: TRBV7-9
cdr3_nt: TGTGCCAGCAGCTTCTCGCAGACGCGCAATGAGCAGTTCTTC
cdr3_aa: CASSFSQTRNEQFF

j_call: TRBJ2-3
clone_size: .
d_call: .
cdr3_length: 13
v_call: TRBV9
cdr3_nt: TGTGCCAGCAGCGTAGTGAGCACAGATACGCAGTATTTT
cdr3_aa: CASSVVSTDTQYF

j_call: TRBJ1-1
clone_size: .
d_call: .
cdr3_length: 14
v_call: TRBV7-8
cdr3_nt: TGTGCCAGCAGCACCGGACCTAAGGGGACTGAAGCTTTCTTT
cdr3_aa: CASSTGPKGTEAFF

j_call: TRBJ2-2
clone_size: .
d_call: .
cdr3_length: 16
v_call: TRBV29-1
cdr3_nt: TGCAGCGTTGCGGGGGCTAGCGGCACGAACACCGGGGAGCTGTTTTTT
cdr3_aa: CSVAGASGTNTGELFF

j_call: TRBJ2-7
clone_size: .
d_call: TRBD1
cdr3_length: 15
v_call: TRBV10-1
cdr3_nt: TGCGCCAGCAGTCTGGGACAGGGGATCTCCTACGAGCAGTACTTC
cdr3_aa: CASSLGQGISYEQYF

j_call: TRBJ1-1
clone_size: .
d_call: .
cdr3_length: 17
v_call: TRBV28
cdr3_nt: TGTGCCAGCAGTTTAGACCCACCCTTCGGGGAGAACACTGAAGCTTTCTTT
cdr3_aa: CASSLDPPFGENTEAFF

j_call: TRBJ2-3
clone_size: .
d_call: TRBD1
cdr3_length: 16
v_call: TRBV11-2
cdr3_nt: TGTGCCAGCAGCTTATCGGACAGGGGGAGCACAGATACGCAGTATTTT
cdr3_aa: CASSLSDRGSTDTQYF

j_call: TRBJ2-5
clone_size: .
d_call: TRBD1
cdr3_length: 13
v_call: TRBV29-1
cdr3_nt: TGCAGCGTCCCCGGGACAGGACTAGAGACCCAGTACTTC
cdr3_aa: CSVPGTGLETQYF

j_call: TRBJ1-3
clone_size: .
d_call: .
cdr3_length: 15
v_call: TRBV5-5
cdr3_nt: TGTGCCAGCAGTCCGGAGGGTTGGTCTGGAAACACCATATATTTT
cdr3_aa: CASSPEGWSGNTIYF

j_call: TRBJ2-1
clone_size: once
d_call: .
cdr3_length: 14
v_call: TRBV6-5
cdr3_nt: TGTGCCAGCAGTCAAAGGACAGACTACAATGAGCAGTTCTTC
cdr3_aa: CASSQRTDYNEQFF

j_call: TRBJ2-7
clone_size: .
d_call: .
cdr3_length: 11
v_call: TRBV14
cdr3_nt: TGTGCCAGCAGCCGGGTCGGCGAGCAGTACTTC
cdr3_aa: CASSRVGEQYF

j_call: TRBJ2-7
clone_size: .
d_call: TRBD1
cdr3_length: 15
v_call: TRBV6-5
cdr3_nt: TGTGCCAGCAGTTACTCGGCAGGGGGCACCTACGAGCAGTACTTC
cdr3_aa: CASSYSAGGTYEQYF

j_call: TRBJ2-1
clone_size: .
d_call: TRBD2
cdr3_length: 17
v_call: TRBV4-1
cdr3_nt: TGCGCCAGCAGCACAAGGGCCGGGACTAGCGTTAGTGATGAGCAGTTCTTC
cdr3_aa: CASSTRAGTSVSDEQFF

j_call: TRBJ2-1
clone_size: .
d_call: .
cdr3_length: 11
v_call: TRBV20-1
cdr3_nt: TGCAGTGCTGAACAGGGTGATGAGCAGTTCTTC
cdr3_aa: CSAEQGDEQFF

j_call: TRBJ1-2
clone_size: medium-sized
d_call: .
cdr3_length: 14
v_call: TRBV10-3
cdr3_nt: TGTGCCATCAGTGGCCCCGGACTAAACTATGGCTACACCTTC
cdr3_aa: CAISGPGLNYGYTF

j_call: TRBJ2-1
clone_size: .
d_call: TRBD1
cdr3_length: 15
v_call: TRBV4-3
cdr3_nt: TGCGCCAGCAGCCAGGGACAGGGGGCGTTCGGTGAGCAGTTCTTC
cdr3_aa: CASSQGQGAFGEQFF

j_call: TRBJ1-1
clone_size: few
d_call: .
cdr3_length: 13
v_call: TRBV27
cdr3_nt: TGTGCCAGCAGCTTAGGGCTGGGCACTGAAGCTTTCTTT
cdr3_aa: CASSLGLGTEAFF

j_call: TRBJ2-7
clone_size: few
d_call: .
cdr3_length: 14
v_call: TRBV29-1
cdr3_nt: TGCAGCGTTGAAGATGAAGACGTCGCTGGTGAGCAGTACTTC
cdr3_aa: CSVEDEDVAGEQYF

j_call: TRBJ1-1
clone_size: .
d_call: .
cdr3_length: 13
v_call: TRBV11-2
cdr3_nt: TGTGCCAGCAAACTGCTTGGGGACACTGAAGCTTTCTTT
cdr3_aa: CASKLLGDTEAFF

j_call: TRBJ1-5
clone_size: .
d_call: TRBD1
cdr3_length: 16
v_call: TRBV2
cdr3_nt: TGTGCCAGCAGTGAAGCCGGGACAGGGATCAATCAGCCCCAGCATTTT
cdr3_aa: CASSEAGTGINQPQHF

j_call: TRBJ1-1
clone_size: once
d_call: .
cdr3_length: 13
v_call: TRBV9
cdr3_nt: TGTGCCAGCAGCCAAGAACAGGGCACTGAAGCTTTCTTT
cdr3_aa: CASSQEQGTEAFF

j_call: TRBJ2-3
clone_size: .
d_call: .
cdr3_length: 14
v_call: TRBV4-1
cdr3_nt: TGCGCCAGCAGCCAAGAGCAGCGGGCAGATACGCAGTATTTT
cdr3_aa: CASSQEQRADTQYF

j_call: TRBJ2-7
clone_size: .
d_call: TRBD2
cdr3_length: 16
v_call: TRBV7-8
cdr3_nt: TGTGCCAGCAGCTCAACCCCGGGACTAGGGTACTACGAGCAGTACTTC
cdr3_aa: CASSSTPGLGYYEQYF

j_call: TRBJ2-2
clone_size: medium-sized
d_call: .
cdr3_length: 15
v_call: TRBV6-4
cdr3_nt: TGTGCCAGCAGTGACGAGTCCACGCACACCGGGGAGCTGTTTTTT
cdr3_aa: CASSDESTHTGELFF

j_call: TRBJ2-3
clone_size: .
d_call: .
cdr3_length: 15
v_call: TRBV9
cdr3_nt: TGTGCCAGCAGCGTAATGGCACTTAGCACAGATACGCAGTATTTT
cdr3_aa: CASSVMALSTDTQYF

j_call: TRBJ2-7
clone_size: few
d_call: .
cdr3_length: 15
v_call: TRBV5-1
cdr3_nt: TGCGCCAGCAGCTTGAATGGAGGGACTTTGGCGGAGCAGTACTTC
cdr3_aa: CASSLNGGTLAEQYF

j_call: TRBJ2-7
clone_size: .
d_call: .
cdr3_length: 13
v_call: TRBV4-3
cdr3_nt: TGCGCCAGCAGCCAATATAAGTGGTACGAGCAGTACTTC
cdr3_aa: CASSQYKWYEQYF

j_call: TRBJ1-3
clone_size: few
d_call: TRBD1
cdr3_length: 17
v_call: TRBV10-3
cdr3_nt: TGTGCCATCAGTGAAGGGACAGGACTAAACTCTGGAAACACCATATATTTT
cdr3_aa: CAISEGTGLNSGNTIYF

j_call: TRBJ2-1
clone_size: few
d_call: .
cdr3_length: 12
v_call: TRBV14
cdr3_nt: TGTGCCAGCAGCCAGGGGACGAGTGAGCAGTTCTTC
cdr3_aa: CASSQGTSEQFF

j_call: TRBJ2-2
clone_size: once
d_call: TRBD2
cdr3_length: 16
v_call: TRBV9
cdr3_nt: TGTGCCAGCAGACCCTTAGCGGGAGGGCCGATCGGGGAGCTGTTTTTT
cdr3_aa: CASRPLAGGPIGELFF

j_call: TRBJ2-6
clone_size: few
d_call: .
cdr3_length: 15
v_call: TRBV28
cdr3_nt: TGTGCCAGCAGTTCTACCGAATGGGGGGCCAACGTCCTGACTTTC
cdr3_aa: CASSSTEWGANVLTF

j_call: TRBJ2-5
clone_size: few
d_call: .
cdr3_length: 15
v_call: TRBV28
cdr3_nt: TGTGCCAGCAGTTTGGGGGATCGCCGGGGAGAGACCCAGTACTTC
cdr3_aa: CASSLGDRRGETQYF

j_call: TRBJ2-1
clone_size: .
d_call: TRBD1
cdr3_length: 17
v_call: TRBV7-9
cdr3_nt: TGTGCCAGCAGCTTAAGGTCCGACAGGGTCTTGGGCGATGAGCAGTTCTTC
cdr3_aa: CASSLRSDRVLGDEQFF

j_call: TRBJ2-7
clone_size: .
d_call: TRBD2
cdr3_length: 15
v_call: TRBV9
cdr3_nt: TGTGCCAGCAGCGTAGAAACGGGAGGGCCGGATGAGCAGTACTTC
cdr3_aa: CASSVETGGPDEQYF

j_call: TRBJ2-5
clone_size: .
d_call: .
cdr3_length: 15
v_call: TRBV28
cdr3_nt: TGTGCCAGCAGTTTATCCAGGAGGGAAAGAGAGACCCAGTACTTC
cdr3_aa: CASSLSRRERETQYF

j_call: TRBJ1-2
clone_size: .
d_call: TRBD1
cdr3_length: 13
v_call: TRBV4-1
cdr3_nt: TGCGCCAGCAGCCTTGGGACAGCAATGGGTTGCACCTTC
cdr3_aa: CASSLGTAMGCTF

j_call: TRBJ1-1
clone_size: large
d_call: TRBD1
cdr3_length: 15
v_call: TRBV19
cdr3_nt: TGTGCCAGTCAAGACAGGGGCGTGAGGTACACTGAAGCTTTCTTT
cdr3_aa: CASQDRGVRYTEAFF

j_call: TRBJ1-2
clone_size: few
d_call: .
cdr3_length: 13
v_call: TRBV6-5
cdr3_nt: TGTGCCAGCACCTCCAGTGGATACGATGGCTACACCTTC
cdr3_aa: CASTSSGYDGYTF

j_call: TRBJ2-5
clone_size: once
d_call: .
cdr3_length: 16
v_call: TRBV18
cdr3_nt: TGTGCCAGCTCATACATGGCCCCGGGGGCGGGCGAGACCCAGTACTTC
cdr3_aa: CASSYMAPGAGETQYF

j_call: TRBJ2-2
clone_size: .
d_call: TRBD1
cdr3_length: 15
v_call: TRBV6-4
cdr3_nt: TGTGCCAGCAGCGCTGGGACAGGGCAGACCGGGGAGCTGTTTTTT
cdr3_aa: CASSAGTGQTGELFF

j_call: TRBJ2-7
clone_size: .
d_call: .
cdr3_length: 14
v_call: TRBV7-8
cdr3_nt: TGTGCCAGCAGCCTCACCGGGACTCCCGTCGAGCAGTACTTC
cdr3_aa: CASSLTGTPVEQYF

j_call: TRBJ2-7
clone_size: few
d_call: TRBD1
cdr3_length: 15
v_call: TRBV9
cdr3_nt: TGTGCCAGCAGCGCAGGGACAGGGGCTGCCTACGAGCAGTACTTC
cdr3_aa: CASSAGTGAAYEQYF

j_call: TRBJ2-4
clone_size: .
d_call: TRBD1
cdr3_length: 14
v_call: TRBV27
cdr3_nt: TGTGCCAGCAAAACCGGACAGGGGGTAAACATTCAGTACTTC
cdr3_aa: CASKTGQGVNIQYF

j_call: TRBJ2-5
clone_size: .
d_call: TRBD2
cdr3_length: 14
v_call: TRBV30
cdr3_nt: TGTGCCTGGGGACACGGACTAGCTATGGAGACCCAGTACTTC
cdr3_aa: CAWGHGLAMETQYF

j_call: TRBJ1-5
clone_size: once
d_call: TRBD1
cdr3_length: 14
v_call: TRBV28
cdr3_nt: TGTGCCAGCAGACGGGACAGCCTCAATCAGCCCCAGCATTTT
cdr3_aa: CASRRDSLNQPQHF

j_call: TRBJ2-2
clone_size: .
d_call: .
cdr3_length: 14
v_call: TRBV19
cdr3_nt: TGTGCCAGTAGTATATTGGCGCTTACCGGGGAGCTGTTTTTT
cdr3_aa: CASSILALTGELFF

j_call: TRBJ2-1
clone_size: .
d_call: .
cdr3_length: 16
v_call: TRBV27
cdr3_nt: TGTGCCAGCAGTTTGGGAAGTCCAGAGACCTACAATGAGCAGTTCTTC
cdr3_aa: CASSLGSPETYNEQFF

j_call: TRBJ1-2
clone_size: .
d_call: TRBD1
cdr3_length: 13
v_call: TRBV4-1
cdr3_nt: TGCGCCAGCAGCCAAGGACAGGGATACGGCTACACCTTC
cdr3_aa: CASSQGQGYGYTF

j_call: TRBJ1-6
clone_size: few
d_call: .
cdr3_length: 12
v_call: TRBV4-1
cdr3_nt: TGCGCCAGCAGCCAAGACTATTCACCCCTCCACTTT
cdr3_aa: CASSQDYSPLHF

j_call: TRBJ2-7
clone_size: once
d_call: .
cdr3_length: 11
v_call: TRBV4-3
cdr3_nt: TGCGCCAGCAGCCAATCCCACGAGCAGTACTTC
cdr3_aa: CASSQSHEQYF